The sequence of this T cell receptor beta chain was determined in a study of T cell clones after liver transplantation. General observations from the study: A significant post-transplant drop in circulating graft-donor-reactive CD4 TCRbeta sequences occurred in most of the 8 subjects.

J lost 9 bases, V lost 3 bases, and 8 bases had no gene match. In germline, CDR1 is SNHLY, CDR2 FYNNEI. This CDR3 comprises 15 residues. This clone was observed a few times. Its antigen is not identified. TCRdb's table, derived via immunoSEQ multiplex PCR, lists solely in-frame clones and lacks some. Of around 100,000 clones in the sample, 80% to 90% were seen once. This sequence was found in a human patient who received a liver transplant. Some of the T cells might come from the graft donor. Sequenced material: CD4+ T cells from blood, taken approximately 45 months after liver transplant. V gene TRBV2 combines with J gene TRBJ1-5; 10 positions agree with TRBD1. Here the CDR3 DNA reads TGTGCCAGCAGTGACCCGGACAGGGGGGAACGGCCCCAGCATTTT. This encodes CASSDPDRGERPQHF.